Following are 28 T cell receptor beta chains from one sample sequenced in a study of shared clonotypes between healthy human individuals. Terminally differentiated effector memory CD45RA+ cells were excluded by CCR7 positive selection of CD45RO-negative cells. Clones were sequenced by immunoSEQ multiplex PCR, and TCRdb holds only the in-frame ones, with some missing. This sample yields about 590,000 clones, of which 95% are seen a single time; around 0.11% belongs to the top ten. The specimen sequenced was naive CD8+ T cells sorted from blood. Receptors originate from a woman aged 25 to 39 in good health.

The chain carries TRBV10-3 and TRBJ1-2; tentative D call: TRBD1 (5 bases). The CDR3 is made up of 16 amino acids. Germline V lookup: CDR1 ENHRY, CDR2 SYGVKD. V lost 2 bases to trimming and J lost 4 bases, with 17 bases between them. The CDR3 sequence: CAISEAPGPGGYGYTF. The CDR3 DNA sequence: TGTGCCATCAGTGAGGCTCCGGGCCCTGGGGGCTATGGCTACACCTTC.

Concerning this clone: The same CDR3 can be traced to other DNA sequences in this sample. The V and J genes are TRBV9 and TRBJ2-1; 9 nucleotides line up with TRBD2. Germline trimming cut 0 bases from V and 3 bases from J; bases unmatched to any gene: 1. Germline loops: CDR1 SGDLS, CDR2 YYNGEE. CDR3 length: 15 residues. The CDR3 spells CASSVDSGSYNEQFF. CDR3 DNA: TGTGCCAGCAGCGTAGATAGCGGGAGCTACAATGAGCAGTTCTTC.

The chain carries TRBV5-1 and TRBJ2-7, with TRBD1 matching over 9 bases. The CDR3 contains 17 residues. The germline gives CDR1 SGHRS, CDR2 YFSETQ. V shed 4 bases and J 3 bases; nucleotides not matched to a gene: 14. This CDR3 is CASSKNSPGTGFYEQYF. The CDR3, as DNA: TGCGCCAGCAGCAAGAATTCCCCCGGGACAGGGTTCTACGAGCAGTACTTC.

CDR3 protein: CASSTSPGGSRGYTF. CDR3 nucleotide sequence: TGTGCCAGCAGTACAAGCCCAGGTGGCTCTCGGGGCTACACCTTC. The J gene is TRBJ1-2, the V gene TRBV6-1; no reliable D call. The CDR3 is 15 residues long. The germline CDR1 and CDR2 sequences are MNHNS and SASEGT. Trimming took 5 bases from V and 8 from J, leaving 21 bases between them.

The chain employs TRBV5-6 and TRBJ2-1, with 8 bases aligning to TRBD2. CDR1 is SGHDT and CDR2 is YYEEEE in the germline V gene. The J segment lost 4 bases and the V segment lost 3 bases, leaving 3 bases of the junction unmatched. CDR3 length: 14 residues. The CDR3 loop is CASSSTSAYNEQFF. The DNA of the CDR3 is TGTGCCAGCAGCTCGACTAGCGCGTACAATGAGCAGTTCTTC. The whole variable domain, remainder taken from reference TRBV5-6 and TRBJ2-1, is DAGVTQSPTHLIKTRGQQVTLRCSPKSGHDTVSWYQQALGQGPQFIFQYYEEEERQRGNFPDRFSGHQFPNYSSELNVNALLLGDSALYLCASSSTSAYNEQFFGPGTRLTVL.

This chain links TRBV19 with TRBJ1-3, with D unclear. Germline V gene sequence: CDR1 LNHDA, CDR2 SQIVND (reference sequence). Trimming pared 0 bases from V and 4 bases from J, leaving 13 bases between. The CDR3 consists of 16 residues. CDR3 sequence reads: CASSIEQFIVGNTIYF. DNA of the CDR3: TGTGCCAGTAGTATAGAACAGTTCATCGTCGGAAACACCATATATTTT. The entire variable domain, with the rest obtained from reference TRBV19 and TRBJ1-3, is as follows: DGGITQSPKYLFRKEGQNVTLSCEQNLNHDAMYWYRQDPGQGLRLIYYSQIVNDFQKGDIAEGYSVSREKKESFPLTVTSAQKNPTAFYLCASSIEQFIVGNTIYFGEGSWLTVV.

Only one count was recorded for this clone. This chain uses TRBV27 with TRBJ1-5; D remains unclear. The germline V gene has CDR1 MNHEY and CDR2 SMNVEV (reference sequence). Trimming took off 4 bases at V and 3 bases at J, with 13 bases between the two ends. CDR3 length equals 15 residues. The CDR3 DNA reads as TGTGCCAGCAGTTATCTCGCCGGCCTCAATCAGCCCCAGCATTTT. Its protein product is CASSYLAGLNQPQHF.

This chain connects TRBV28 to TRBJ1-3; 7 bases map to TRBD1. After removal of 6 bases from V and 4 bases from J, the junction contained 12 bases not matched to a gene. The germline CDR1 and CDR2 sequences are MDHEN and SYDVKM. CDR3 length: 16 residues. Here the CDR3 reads CASSRPDEGAGNTIYF. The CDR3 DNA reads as TGTGCCAGCAGCCGTCCCGACGAGGGGGCGGGAAACACCATATATTTT.

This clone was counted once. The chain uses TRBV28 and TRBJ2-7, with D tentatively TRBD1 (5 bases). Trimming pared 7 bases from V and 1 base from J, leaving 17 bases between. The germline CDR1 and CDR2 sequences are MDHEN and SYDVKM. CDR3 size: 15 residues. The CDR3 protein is CASNPGASPSYEQYF. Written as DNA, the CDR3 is TGTGCCAGCAACCCTGGGGCTTCTCCATCCTACGAGCAGTACTTC.

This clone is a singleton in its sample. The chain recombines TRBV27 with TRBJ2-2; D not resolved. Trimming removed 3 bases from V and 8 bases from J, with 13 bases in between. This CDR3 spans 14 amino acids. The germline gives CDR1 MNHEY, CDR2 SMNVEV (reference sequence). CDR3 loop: CASSFIRFSGELFF. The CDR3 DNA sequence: TGTGCCAGCAGTTTTATCAGGTTTTCTGGGGAGCTGTTTTTT.

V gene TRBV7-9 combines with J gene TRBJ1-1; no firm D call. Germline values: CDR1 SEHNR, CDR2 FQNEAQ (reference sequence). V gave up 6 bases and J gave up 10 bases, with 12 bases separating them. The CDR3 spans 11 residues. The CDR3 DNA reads TGTGCCAGCAGGGGTGAGGGTACAGCTTTCTTT. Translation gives CASRGEGTAFF.

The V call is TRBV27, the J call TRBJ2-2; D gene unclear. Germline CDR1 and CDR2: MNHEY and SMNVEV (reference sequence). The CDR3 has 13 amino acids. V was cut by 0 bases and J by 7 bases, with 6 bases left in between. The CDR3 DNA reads TGTGCCAGCAGTTTATCGTTGGGCGGGGAGCTGTTTTTT. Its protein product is CASSLSLGGELFF.

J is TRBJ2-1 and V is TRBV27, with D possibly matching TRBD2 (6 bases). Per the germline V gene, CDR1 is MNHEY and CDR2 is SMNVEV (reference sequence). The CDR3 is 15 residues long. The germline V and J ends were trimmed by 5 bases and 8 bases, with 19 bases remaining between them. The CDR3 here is CASSTPGLHSDEQFF. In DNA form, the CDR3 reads TGTGCCAGCAGTACACCGGGACTCCACTCCGATGAGCAGTTCTTC.

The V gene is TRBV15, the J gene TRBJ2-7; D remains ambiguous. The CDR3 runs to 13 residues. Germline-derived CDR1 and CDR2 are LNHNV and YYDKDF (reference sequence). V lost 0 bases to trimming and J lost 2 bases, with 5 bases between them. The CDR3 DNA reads TGTGCCACCAGCAGAGAGGATACCTACGAGCAGTACTTC. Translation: CATSREDTYEQYF.

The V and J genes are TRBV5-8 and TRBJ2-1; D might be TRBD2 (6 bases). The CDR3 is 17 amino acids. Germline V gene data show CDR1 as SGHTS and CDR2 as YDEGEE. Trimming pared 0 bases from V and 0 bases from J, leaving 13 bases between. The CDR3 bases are TGTGCCAGCAGCTTGGCCGGGGGACTCCCCTCCTACAATGAGCAGTTCTTC. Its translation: CASSLAGGLPSYNEQFF.

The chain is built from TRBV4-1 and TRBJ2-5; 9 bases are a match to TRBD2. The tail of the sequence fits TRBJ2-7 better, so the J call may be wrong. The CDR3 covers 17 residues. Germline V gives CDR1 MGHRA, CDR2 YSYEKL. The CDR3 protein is CASSLITIAGVAYEQYF. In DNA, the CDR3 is TGCGCCAGCAGCCTAATTACCATAGCGGGGGTCGCCTACGAGCAGTACTTC.

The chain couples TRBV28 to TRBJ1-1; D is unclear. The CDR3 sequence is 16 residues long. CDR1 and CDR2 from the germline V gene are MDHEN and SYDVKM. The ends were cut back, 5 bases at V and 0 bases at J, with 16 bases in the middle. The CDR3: CASSGGWFGVNTEAFF. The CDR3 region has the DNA TGTGCCAGCAGTGGAGGGTGGTTTGGGGTGAACACTGAAGCTTTCTTT. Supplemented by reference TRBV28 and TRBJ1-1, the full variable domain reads DVKVTQSSRYLVKRTGEKVFLECVQDMDHENMFWYRQDPGLGLRLIYFSYDVKMKEKGDIPEGYSVSREKKERFSLILESASTNQTSMYLCASSGGWFGVNTEAFFGQGTRLTVV.

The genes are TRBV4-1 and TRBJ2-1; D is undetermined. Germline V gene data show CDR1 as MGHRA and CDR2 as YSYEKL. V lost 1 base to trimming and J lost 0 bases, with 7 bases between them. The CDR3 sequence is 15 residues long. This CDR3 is CASSQVMSSYNEQFF. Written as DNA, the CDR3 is TGCGCCAGCAGCCAAGTAATGAGCTCCTACAATGAGCAGTTCTTC.

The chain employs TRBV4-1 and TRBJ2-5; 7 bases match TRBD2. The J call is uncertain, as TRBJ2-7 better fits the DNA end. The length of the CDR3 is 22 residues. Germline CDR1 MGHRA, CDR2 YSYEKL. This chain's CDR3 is CASSQQFSPTSAVYSSSYEQYF. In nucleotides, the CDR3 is TGCGCCAGCAGCCAACAGTTCTCACCTACTAGCGCTGTCTATAGCTCATCCTACGAGCAGTACTTC.

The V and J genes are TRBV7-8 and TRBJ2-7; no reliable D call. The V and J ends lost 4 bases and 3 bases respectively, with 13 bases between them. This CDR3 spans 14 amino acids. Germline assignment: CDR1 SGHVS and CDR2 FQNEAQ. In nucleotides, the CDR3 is TGTGCCAGCAGCTCGGAGAGGCAGAACTACGAGCAGTACTTC. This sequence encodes CASSSERQNYEQYF.

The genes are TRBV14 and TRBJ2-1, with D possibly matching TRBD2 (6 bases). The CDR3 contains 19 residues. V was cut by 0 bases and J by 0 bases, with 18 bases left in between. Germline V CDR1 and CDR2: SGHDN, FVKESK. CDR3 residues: CASSQDRVAVLSSYNEQFF. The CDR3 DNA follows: TGTGCCAGCAGCCAAGATCGAGTAGCGGTTCTTAGCTCCTACAATGAGCAGTTCTTC.

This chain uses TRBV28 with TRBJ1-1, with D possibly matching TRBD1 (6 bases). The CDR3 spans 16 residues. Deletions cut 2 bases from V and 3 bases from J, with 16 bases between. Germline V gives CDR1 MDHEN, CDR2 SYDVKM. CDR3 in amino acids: CASSLGAGGLYTEAFF. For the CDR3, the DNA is TGTGCCAGCAGTTTAGGGGCCGGGGGGCTGTACACTGAAGCTTTCTTT.

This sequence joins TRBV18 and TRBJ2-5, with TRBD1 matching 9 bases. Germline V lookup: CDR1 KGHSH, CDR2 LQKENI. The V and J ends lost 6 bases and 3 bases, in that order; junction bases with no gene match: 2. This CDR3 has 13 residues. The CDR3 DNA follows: TGTGCCAGCTCGCGGACAGGGGAAGAGACCCAGTACTTC. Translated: CASSRTGEETQYF.

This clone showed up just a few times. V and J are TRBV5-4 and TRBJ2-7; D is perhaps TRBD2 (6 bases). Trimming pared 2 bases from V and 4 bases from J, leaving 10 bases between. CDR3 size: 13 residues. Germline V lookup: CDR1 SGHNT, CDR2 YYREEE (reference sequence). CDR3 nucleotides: TGTGCCAGCAGCTTTGGACTACCGTACGAGCAGTACTTC. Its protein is CASSFGLPYEQYF.

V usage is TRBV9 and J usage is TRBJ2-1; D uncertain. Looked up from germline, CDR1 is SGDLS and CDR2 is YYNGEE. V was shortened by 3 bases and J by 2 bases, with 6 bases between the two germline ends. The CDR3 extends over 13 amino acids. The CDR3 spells CASSAPPYNEQFF. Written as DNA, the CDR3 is TGTGCCAGCAGCGCCCCTCCCTACAATGAGCAGTTCTTC.

The CDR3 here is CASSLAYGRDEQFF. The CDR3 DNA follows: TGTGCCAGCAGCTTAGCATACGGGCGAGATGAGCAGTTCTTC. The chain couples TRBV7-9 to TRBJ2-1; D is unclear. The germline V and J ends were trimmed by 0 bases and 8 bases, with 11 bases remaining between them. CDR3 length: 14 residues. Per germline, CDR1 SEHNR and CDR2 FQNEAQ (reference sequence).

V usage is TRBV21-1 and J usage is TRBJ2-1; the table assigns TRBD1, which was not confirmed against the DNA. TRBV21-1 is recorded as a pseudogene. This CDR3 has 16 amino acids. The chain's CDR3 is CASSRDGTGSANEQFF. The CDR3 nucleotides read TGTGCCAGCTCCAGGGACGGGACAGGGTCGGCCAATGAGCAGTTCTTC.

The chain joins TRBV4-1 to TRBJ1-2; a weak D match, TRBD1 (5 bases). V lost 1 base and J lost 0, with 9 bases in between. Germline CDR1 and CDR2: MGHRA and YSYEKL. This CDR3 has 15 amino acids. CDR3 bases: TGCGCCAGCAGCCAAGGTGGCAGGGCTAACTATGGCTACACCTTC. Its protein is CASSQGGRANYGYTF.